Described below is a single TCR beta chain sequence and its context. This sample is drawn from a study of T cell changes during pregnancy in multiple sclerosis. The assay was immunoSEQ multiplex PCR, and TCRdb's table has in-frame clones only and misses some. The data hold over 50,000 clones, with less than 95% observed a single time. The CDR3 loop spans 15 amino acids. CDR1 SGHDN and CDR2 FVKESK come from the germline V gene. Trimming removed 0 bases from V and 6 bases from J; junction bases left unmatched: 5. Source: peripheral blood, taken in the first trimester of pregnancy. The rearrangement uses TRBV14 and TRBJ2-3, with 8 bases fitting TRBD2. This clonotype was obtained from a female donor in good health, enrolled as a control in a pregnancy study. CDR3 sequence: CASSQDLRTSDTQYF. CDR3 sequence (DNA): TGTGCCAGCAGCCAAGATCTTAGGACTAGCGATACGCAGTATTTT. Variable domain in full (rest from reference TRBV14 and TRBJ2-3): EAGVTQFPSHSVIEKGQTVTLRCDPISGHDNLYWYRRVMGKEIKFLLHFVKESKQDESGMPNNRFLAERTGGTYSTLKVQPAELEDSGVYFCASSQDLRTSDTQYFGPGTRLTVL.